This TCR beta chain is drawn from a study of T cell changes during pregnancy in multiple sclerosis. This clone was counted a single time. Germline V gene sequence: CDR1 MNHNY, CDR2 SVGAGI (reference sequence). The CDR3 covers 14 residues. After removal of 6 bases from V and 3 bases from J, the junction contained 4 bases not matched to a gene. The protocol was immunoSEQ multiplex PCR, while the TCRdb copy is restricted to in-frame clones and leaves out a portion. The sample lists under 80,000 clones, around 92% occurring once. The chain recombines TRBV6-6 with TRBJ2-7; 11 nucleotides align to TRBD2. Here the sequenced sample was peripheral blood, taken before pregnancy. The clonotype was recovered from a female donor with multiple sclerosis, enrolled in a pregnancy study. CDR3 amino acids: CASRGTSGLYEQYF. Written as DNA, the CDR3 is TGTGCCAGCAGGGGGACTAGCGGACTCTACGAGCAGTACTTC.